The 28 T cell receptor beta chains below all came from one sample that was sequenced in a study of CD8 T cells in Susac syndrome. Random hexamers served to reverse transcribe roughly 0.45 to 1 ug RNA. One entry per CDR3 protein results from TCRdb running MiXCR on the immunoSEQ multiplex PCR reads. The sample shows about 130,000 distinct CDR3 sequences, 90% to 95% of them seen only once. The sequenced sample consisted of CD8+ T cells from PBMCs. These TCRs come from a human donor with multiple sclerosis.

This clonotype was picked up one time. The rearrangement links TRBV6-1 to TRBJ2-7; no firm D call. The CDR3 extends over 13 amino acids. The germline V gene encodes CDR1 MNHNS and CDR2 SASEGT. In DNA, the CDR3 is TGTGTCACCCGGTTCGGCACCTCCTACGAGCAGTACGTC. Translated: CVTRFGTSYEQYV.

V gene TRBV13 combines with J gene TRBJ2-1; D possibly matches TRBD1 or TRBD2 (5 bases each). Trimming removed 5 bases from V and 0 bases from J, with 11 bases in between. The CDR3 sequence is 15 residues long. CDR1 PRHDT and CDR2 FYEKMQ come from the germline V gene (reference sequence). The CDR3 DNA reads TGTGCCAGCAGCCTAGAGGGGAGCTCCTACAATGAGCAGTTCTTC. Translation gives CASSLEGSSYNEQFF.

The V and J genes are TRBV7-2 and TRBJ1-6, with D tentatively TRBD1 (6 bases). Trimming cost V 5 bases and J 4 bases, with 12 bases left between them. The germline V gene has CDR1 SGHTA and CDR2 FQGNSA. The CDR3 sequence is 15 residues long. The CDR3 region is CASSPGQLYNSPLHF. The CDR3 bases are TGTGCCAGCAGCCCAGGACAGCTTTATAATTCACCCCTCCACTTT.

The J gene is TRBJ1-4, the V gene TRBV7-9; D ambiguous. The CDR3 contains 14 residues. Germline V gene data show CDR1 as SEHNR and CDR2 as FQNEAQ (reference sequence). With 6 bases removed from V and 10 bases from J, the gap between germline ends came to 18 bases. DNA of the CDR3: TGTGCCAGCAGTTCCTCAGAGGAGAGCGGAAAACTGTTTTTT. It specifies CASSSSEESGKLFF.

The chain has TRBV29-1 and TRBJ2-1, with D perhaps matching TRBD2 (6 bases). There are 12 residues in the CDR3. V shed 6 bases and J shed 1 base, with 7 bases lying between them. The V gene's germline CDR1 is SQVTM and CDR2 ANQGSEA. CDR3 amino acids: CSVGLSYNEQFF. As DNA, the CDR3 is TGCAGCGTAGGACTATCCTACAATGAGCAGTTCTTC.

The chain employs TRBV7-8 and TRBJ2-3; 7 bases match TRBD1. The CDR3 runs 16 residues. CDR1 SGHVS and CDR2 FQNEAQ come from the germline V gene. The ends lost 4 bases at V and 0 bases at J; junction bases unmatched: 7. Here the CDR3 reads CASSSWTGRSTDTQYF. DNA of the CDR3: TGTGCCAGCAGCTCCTGGACAGGACGTAGCACAGATACGCAGTATTTT.

The gene calls are TRBV29-1 and TRBJ2-1; the D call may be TRBD1 or TRBD2 (7 bases each). CDR1 and CDR2 from the germline V gene are SQVTM and ANQGSEA. The CDR3 is 19 amino acids. V was clipped by 2 bases and J by 6 bases, with 29 bases between them. The CDR3 is CSVEFVGGGRVGGANEQFF. The DNA of the CDR3 is TGCAGCGTTGAATTCGTGGGAGGGGGCCGCGTTGGTGGGGCCAATGAGCAGTTCTTC.

The rearrangement uses TRBV6-1 and TRBJ2-6; 7 nucleotides line up with TRBD1. The germline CDR1 and CDR2 sequences are MNHNS and SASEGT. The junction had 4 bases not matched to a gene; V was cut back by 8 bases and J by 0 bases. The CDR3 runs to 15 residues. CDR3 bases: TGTGCCAGCGGGGACAGAGTCTCTGGGGCCAACGTCCTGACTTTC. It yields the protein CASGDRVSGANVLTF.

The gene calls are TRBV5-4 and TRBJ1-1, with a tentative D call TRBD1 (5 bases). Looked up from germline, CDR1 is SGHNT and CDR2 is YYREEE (reference sequence). The V gene lost 4 bases and the J gene lost 1 base, with 14 bases spanning the gap. The length of the CDR3 is 15 residues. CDR3 protein: CASSPGRTQNTEAFF. The CDR3 DNA sequence: TGTGCCAGCAGCCCGGGCCGGACACAGAACACTGAAGCTTTCTTT.

The chain joins TRBV5-1 to TRBJ2-3; no clear D gene. CDR1 and CDR2 from the germline V gene are SGHRS and YFSETQ. V lost 3 bases and J 4 bases, leaving 12 bases between the germline ends. The CDR3 has 14 residues. The CDR3 DNA reads TGCGCCAGCAGCTCCACTTCGACGGCAGATACGCAGTATTTT. Amino acids: CASSSTSTADTQYF.

This chain links TRBV19 with TRBJ2-7, with 9 bases that match TRBD1. Trimming at V came to 6 bases and at J to 1 base, leaving 4 bases not matched to a gene. The CDR3 has 14 residues. Germline lookup yields CDR1 LNHDA and CDR2 SQIVND (reference sequence). The CDR3 region is CASSLTGGSYEQYV. The DNA of the CDR3 is TGTGCCAGTAGCCTGACAGGGGGATCCTACGAGCAGTACGTC.

The CDR3 sequence: CASSLTETQYF. In nucleotides, the CDR3 is TGTGCCAGCAGCCTGACGGAGACCCAGTACTTC. This chain uses TRBV11-2 with TRBJ2-5; D not resolved. Trimming shortened V by 5 bases and J by 5 bases, and 6 bases separated the two germline ends. In germline, CDR1 is SGHAT, CDR2 FQNNGV. This CDR3 has 11 amino acids.

The rearrangement links TRBV9 to TRBJ1-3; D is unclear. V dropped 0 bases and J dropped 3 bases, with 10 bases sitting between them. Per the germline V gene, CDR1 is SGDLS and CDR2 is YYNGEE. The CDR3 loop spans 15 amino acids. The DNA of the CDR3 is TGTGCCAGCAGCGTAGCGGCGGGAGTTGGAAACACCATATATTTT. Encoded protein: CASSVAAGVGNTIYF.

The chain carries TRBV20-1 and TRBJ2-1; D is perhaps TRBD1 or TRBD2 (5 bases each). Germline V gives CDR1 DFQATT, CDR2 SNEGSKA (reference sequence). There are 12 residues in the CDR3. V lost 4 bases and J 5 bases, leaving 9 bases between the germline ends. The CDR3 bases are TGCAGTGCTACCGGGACCAACAATGAGCAGTTCTTC. Translation: CSATGTNNEQFF.

The rearrangement links TRBV30 to TRBJ1-1, with D unresolved. The ends were cut back, 0 bases at V and 4 bases at J, with 6 bases in the middle. Germline CDR1 reads GTSNPN; CDR2 reads SVGIG (reference sequence). The CDR3 sequence is 12 residues long. CDR3 nucleotides: TGTGCCTGGAGTGTTGCAGGCACTGAAGCTTTCTTT. It is translated as CAWSVAGTEAFF. Full variable domain (missing parts from reference TRBV30 and TRBJ1-1): SQTIHQWPATLVQPVGSPLSLECTVEGTSNPNLYWYRQAAGRGLQLLFYSVGIGQISSEVPQNLSASRPQDRQFILSSKKLLLSDSGFYLCAWSVAGTEAFFGQGTRLTVV.

The rearrangement joins TRBV7-6 to TRBJ1-3, with TRBD1 matching 7 bases. Per the germline V gene, CDR1 is SGHVS and CDR2 is FNYEAQ. The CDR3 has 15 residues. J gave up 0 bases and V 4 bases, and 3 bases lay outside the gene matches. The DNA of the CDR3 is TGTGCCAGCAGCTCAGCAGGGGGCTCTGGAAACACCATATATTTT. Residues: CASSSAGGSGNTIYF.

The rearrangement joins TRBV6-4 to TRBJ1-5; D is ambiguous. The germline V and J ends were trimmed by 7 bases and 1 base, with 14 bases remaining between them. Germline V CDR1 and CDR2: MRHNA, SNTAGT. The CDR3 totals 15 residues. Here the CDR3 reads CASTPCLGSNQPQHF. CDR3 coding DNA: TGTGCCAGCACCCCATGCCTGGGGAGCAATCAGCCCCAGCATTTT.

The chain carries TRBV2 and TRBJ1-1; D is undetermined. The V and J ends lost 4 bases and 4 bases respectively, with 7 bases between them. CDR3 length equals 12 residues. Germline loops: CDR1 SNHLY, CDR2 FYNNEI. CDR3 amino acids: CASSGATTEAFF. CDR3 in DNA: TGTGCCAGCAGTGGGGCGACCACTGAAGCTTTCTTT.

In this sample, this clonotype turned up once. The chain joins TRBV29-1 to TRBJ2-3, with D hard to call. CDR1 is SQVTM and CDR2 is ANQGSEA in the germline V gene. This CDR3 has 13 residues. V lost 2 bases and J lost 1, with 7 bases in between. The CDR3 sequence is CSVESSGTDTQYF. The CDR3 DNA reads TGCAGCGTTGAATCTTCGGGCACAGATACGCAGTATTTT.

The gene calls are TRBV23-1 and TRBJ2-2, with 8 bases identical to TRBD2. TRBV23-1 falls under the ORF class, with uncertain function. The CDR3 sequence is 17 residues long. J was trimmed by 1 base and V by 7 bases; bases with no gene match: 11. CDR3 DNA sequence: TGCGCCAGCACCCAAACGGGGGGGGTCGGGAACACCGGGGAGCTGTTTTTT. Amino acid sequence: CASTQTGGVGNTGELFF.

V usage is TRBV24-1 and J usage is TRBJ2-1; the match to TRBD2 covers 10 bases. Per germline, CDR1 KGHDR and CDR2 SFDVKD. The CDR3 is 16 residues long. V dropped 4 bases and J dropped 2; count of bases not matched to a gene: 4. The CDR3 spells CATSDPSGRAYNEQFF. The CDR3, as DNA: TGTGCCACCAGTGACCCTAGCGGGAGAGCCTACAATGAGCAGTTCTTC.

The CDR3 loop reads CASSIVPGSYNEQFF. The CDR3 nucleotides read TGTGCCAGTAGTATAGTTCCGGGGTCCTACAATGAGCAGTTCTTC. The chain is built from TRBV19 and TRBJ2-1; the D gene is possibly TRBD2 (5 bases). The CDR3 has 15 residues. Germline V gene lookup returns CDR1 LNHDA and CDR2 SQIVND (reference sequence). The V end was cut by 1 base, the J end by 1 base, with 8 bases between.

V usage is TRBV6-5 and J usage is TRBJ2-6; weak D call: TRBD2 (5 bases). The CDR3 contains 16 residues. Germline values: CDR1 MNHEY, CDR2 SVGAGI. Trimming removed 3 bases from V and 0 bases from J, with 9 bases in between. This chain's CDR3 is CASSYFGDSGANVLTF. CDR3 bases: TGTGCCAGCAGTTATTTCGGGGACTCTGGGGCCAACGTCCTGACTTTC.

The chain couples TRBV15 to TRBJ1-5, with a tentative D call TRBD1 (5 bases). The V end lost 6 bases, the J end lost 0 bases, and 9 bases lay between the germline ends. Germline V gene lookup returns CDR1 LNHNV and CDR2 YYDKDF (reference sequence). The CDR3 runs to 14 residues. The CDR3 is CATSRDDSNQPQHF. CDR3 DNA: TGTGCCACCAGTCGGGACGATAGCAATCAGCCCCAGCATTTT.

This chain joins TRBV27 and TRBJ2-1; D unresolved. V was clipped by 3 bases and J by 6 bases, with 9 bases between them. CDR3 length: 13 residues. Looked up from germline, CDR1 is MNHEY and CDR2 is SMNVEV (reference sequence). CDR3 sequence: CASSFSSRNEQFF. In DNA, the CDR3 is TGTGCCAGCAGTTTTTCCTCCCGCAATGAGCAGTTCTTC.

This clonotype came up once. V and J are TRBV9 and TRBJ2-2; tentative D call: TRBD2 (6 bases). The CDR3 is 15 amino acids. The V gene's germline CDR1 is SGDLS and CDR2 YYNGEE. Deletions cut 3 bases from V and 6 bases from J, with 15 bases between. CDR3 sequence: CASSEGRTNAGELFF. The CDR3 DNA follows: TGTGCCAGCAGCGAGGGTAGGACTAACGCCGGGGAGCTGTTTTTT.

The gene calls are TRBV19 and TRBJ2-7; no reliable D call. The CDR3 length is 15 residues. Germline V gene data show CDR1 as LNHDA and CDR2 as SQIVND (reference sequence). V was clipped by 2 bases and J by 6 bases, with 17 bases between them. The CDR3 loop reads CASSISAGPFLEQYV. DNA of the CDR3: TGTGCCAGTAGTATATCGGCTGGTCCCTTCCTCGAGCAGTACGTC.

The chain couples TRBV27 to TRBJ1-2, with a weak D call TRBD1 (5 bases). The CDR3 totals 15 residues. The germline V gene encodes CDR1 MNHEY and CDR2 SMNVEV (reference sequence). The V end was cut by 3 bases, the J end by 3 bases, with 14 bases between. The CDR3 nucleotides are TGTGCCAGCAGTTTTTTCGCAGGGTCCCACTATGGCTACACCTTC. This gives the protein CASSFFAGSHYGYTF.